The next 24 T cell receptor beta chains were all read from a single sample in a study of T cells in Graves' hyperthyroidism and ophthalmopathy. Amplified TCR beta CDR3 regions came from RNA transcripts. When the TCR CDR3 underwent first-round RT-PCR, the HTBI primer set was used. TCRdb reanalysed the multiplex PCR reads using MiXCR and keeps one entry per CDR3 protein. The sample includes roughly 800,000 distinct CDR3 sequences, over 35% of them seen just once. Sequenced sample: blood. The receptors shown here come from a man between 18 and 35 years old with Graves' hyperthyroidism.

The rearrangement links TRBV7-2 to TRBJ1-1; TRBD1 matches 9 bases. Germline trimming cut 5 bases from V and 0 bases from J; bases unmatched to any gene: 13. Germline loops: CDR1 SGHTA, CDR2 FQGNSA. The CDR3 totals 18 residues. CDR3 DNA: TGTGCCAGCAGCCCCTTTCCCGGGACAGGGAGCCTGAACACTGAAGCTTTCTTT. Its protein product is CASSPFPGTGSLNTEAFF.

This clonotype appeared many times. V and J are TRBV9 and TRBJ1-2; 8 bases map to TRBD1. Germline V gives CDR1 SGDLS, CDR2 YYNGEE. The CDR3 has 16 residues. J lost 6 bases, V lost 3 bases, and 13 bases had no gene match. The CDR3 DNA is TGTGCCAGCAGCGAGACCTCCAGGGGGCAAGGGGATGGCTACACCTTC. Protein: CASSETSRGQGDGYTF.

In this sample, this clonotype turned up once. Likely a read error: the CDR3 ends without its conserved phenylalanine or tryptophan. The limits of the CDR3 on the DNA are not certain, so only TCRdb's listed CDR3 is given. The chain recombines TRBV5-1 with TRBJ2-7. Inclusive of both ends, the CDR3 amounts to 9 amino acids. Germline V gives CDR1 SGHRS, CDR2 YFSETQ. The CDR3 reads CASSLEQNT.

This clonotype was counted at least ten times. CDR3 DNA sequence: TGTGCCAGCAAGGGTTTGGATGAAAAACTGTTTTTT. Translated, it gives CASKGLDEKLFF. V usage is TRBV2 and J usage is TRBJ1-4, with D uncertain. Germline-derived CDR1 and CDR2 are SNHLY and FYNNEI. V gave up 7 bases and J gave up 6 bases, with 9 bases separating them. This CDR3 comprises 12 residues.

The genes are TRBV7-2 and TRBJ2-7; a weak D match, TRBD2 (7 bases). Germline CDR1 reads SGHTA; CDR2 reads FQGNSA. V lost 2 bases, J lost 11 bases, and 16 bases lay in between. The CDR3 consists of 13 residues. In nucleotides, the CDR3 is TGTGCCAGCAGCTTATGGAGGGGGGGCGAAAAGTACTTC. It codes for CASSLWRGGEKYF. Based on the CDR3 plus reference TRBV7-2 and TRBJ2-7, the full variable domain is GAGVSQSPSNKVTEKGKDVELRCDPISGHTALYWYRQSLGQGLEFLIYFQGNSAPDKSGLPSDRFSAERTGGSVSTLTIQRTQQEDSAVYLCASSLWRGGEKYFGPGTRLTVT.

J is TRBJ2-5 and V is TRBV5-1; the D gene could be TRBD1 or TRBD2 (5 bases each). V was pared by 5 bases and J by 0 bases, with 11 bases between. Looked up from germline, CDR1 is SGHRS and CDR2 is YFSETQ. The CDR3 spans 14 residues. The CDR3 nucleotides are TGCGCCAGCAGGTCCGGGACGGACCAAGAGACCCAGTACTTC. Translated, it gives CASRSGTDQETQYF.

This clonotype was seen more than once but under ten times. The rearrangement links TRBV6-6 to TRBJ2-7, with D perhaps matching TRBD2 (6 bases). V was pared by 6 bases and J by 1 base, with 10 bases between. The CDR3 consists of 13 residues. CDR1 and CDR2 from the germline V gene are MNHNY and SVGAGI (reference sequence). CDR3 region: CASSIRESYEQYF. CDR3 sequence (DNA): TGTGCCAGCAGCATCCGGGAGTCCTACGAGCAGTACTTC.

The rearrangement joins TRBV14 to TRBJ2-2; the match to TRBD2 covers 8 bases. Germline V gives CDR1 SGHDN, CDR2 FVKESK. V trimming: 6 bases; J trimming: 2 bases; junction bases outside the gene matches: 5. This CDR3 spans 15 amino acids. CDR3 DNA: TGTGCCAGCAGACACGCGGGGGGAAACACCGGGGAGCTGTTTTTT. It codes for CASRHAGGNTGELFF.

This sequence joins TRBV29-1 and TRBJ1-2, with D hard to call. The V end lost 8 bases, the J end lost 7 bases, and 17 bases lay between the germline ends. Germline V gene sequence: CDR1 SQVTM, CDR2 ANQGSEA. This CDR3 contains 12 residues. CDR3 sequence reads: CSQTRASGGYTF. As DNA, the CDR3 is TGCAGCCAGACCCGGGCCTCGGGTGGCTACACCTTC.

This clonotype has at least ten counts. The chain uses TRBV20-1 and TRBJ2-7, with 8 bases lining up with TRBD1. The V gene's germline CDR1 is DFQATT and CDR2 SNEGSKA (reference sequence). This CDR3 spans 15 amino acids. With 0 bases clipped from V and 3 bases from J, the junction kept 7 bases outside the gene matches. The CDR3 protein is CSARDSGQDFYEQYF. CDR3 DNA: TGCAGTGCTAGAGACTCGGGACAGGATTTCTACGAGCAGTACTTC.

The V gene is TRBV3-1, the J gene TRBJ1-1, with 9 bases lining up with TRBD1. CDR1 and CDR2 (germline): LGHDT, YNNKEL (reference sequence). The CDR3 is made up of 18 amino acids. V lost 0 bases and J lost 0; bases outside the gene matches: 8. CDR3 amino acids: CASSQDAGTGTLNTEAFF. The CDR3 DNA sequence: TGTGCCAGCAGCCAAGATGCGGGGACAGGGACCCTGAACACTGAAGCTTTCTTT.

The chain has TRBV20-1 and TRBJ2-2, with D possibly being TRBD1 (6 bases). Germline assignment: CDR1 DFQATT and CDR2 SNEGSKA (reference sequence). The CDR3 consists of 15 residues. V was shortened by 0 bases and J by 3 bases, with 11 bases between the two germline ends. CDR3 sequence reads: CSARDHRVDTGELFF. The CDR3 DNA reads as TGCAGTGCTAGAGATCACAGGGTGGACACCGGGGAGCTGTTTTTT.

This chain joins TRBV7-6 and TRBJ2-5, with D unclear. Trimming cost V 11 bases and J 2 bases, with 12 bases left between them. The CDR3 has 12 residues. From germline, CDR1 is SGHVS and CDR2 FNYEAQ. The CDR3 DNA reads TGTGCCTGGAGTACAGATCAAGAGACCCAGTACTTC. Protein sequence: CAWSTDQETQYF. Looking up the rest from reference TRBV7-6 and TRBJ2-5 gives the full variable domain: GAGVSQSPRYKVTKRGQDVALRCDPISGHVSLYWYRQALGQGPEFLTYFNYEAQQDKSGLPNDRFSAERPEGSISTLTIQRTEQRDSAMYRCAWSTDQETQYFGPGTRLLVL.

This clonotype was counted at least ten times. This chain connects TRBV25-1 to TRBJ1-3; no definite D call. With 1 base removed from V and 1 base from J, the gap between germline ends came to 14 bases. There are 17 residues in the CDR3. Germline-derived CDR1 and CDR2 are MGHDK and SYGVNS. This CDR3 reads CASSEFFWDDSGNTIYF. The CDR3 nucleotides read TGTGCCAGCAGTGAATTCTTCTGGGATGATTCTGGAAACACCATATATTTT.

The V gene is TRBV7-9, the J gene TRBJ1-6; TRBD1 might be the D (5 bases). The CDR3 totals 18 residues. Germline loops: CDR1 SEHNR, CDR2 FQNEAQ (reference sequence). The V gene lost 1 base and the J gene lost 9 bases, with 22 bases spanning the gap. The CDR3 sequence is CASSLDTLTAGIPSPLHF. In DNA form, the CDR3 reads TGTGCCAGCAGCTTAGATACCCTAACGGCAGGGATTCCTTCACCCCTCCACTTT.

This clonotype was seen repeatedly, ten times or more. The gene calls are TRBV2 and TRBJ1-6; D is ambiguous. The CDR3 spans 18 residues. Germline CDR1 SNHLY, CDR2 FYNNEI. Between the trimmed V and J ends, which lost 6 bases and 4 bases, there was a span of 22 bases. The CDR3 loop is CASRPTGRVAGYNSPLHF. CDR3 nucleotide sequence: TGTGCCAGCAGACCCACTGGACGAGTAGCGGGTTATAATTCACCCCTCCACTTT.

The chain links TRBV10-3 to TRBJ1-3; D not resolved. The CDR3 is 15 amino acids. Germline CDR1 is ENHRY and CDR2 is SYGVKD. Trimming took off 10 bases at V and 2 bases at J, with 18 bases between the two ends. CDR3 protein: CASLSGVGTGNTIYF. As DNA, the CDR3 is TGTGCCAGCCTGAGTGGAGTGGGTACTGGAAACACCATATATTTT.

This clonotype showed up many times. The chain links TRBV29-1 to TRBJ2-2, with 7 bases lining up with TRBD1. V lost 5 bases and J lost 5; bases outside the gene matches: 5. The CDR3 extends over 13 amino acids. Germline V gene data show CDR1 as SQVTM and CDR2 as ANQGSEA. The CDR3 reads CSVPTGVTGELFF. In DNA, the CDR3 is TGCAGCGTTCCAACAGGGGTGACCGGGGAGCTGTTTTTT.

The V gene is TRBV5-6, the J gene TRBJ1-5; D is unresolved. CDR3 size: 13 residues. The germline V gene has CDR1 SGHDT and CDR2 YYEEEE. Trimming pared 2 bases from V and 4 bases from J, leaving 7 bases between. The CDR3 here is CASSLNENQPQHF. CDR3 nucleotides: TGTGCCAGCAGCTTAAATGAGAATCAGCCCCAGCATTTT.

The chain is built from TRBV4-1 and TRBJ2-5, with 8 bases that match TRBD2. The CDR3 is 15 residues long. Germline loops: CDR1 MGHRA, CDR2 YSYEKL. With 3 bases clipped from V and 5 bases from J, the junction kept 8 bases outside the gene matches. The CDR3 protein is CASSHIGLATETQYF. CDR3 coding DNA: TGCGCCAGCAGCCATATTGGACTAGCTACGGAGACCCAGTACTTC.

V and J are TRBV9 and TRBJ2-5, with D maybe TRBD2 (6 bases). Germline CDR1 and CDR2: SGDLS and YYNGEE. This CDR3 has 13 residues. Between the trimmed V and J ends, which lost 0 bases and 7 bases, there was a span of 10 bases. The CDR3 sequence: CASSVDLAATQYF. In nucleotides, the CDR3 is TGTGCCAGCAGCGTAGACTTAGCGGCGACCCAGTACTTC.

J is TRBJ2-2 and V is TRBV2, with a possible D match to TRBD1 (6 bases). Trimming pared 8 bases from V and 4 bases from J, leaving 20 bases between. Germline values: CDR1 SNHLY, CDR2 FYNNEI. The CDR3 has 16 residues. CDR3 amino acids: CASSPSSRGTTGELFF. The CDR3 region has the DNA TGTGCCAGCTCACCATCCAGCAGGGGAACCACCGGGGAGCTGTTTTTT.

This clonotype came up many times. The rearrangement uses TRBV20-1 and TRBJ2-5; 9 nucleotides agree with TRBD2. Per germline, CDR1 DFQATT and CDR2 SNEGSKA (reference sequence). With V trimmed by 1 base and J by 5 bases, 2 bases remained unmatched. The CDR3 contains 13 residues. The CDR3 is CSARGTSVETQYF. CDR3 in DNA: TGCAGTGCTAGAGGGACTAGCGTGGAGACCCAGTACTTC.

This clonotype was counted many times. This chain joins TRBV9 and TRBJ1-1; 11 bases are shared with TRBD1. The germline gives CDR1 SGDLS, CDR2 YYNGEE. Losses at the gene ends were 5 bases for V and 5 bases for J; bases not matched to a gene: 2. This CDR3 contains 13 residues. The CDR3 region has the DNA TGTGCCAGCAGTGGGACAGGGGGAACTGAAGCTTTCTTT. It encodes CASSGTGGTEAFF.